Listed below are T cell receptor beta chains from one sample, sequenced in a study of CD8+ T cells in alopecia areata. Libraries were prepared by immunoSEQ multiplex PCR; TCRdb keeps only in-frame clonotypes and omits some of them. The data contain 150,000 to 200,000 clones, about 60% of them singletons. The input for sequencing was CD8+ T cells sorted from blood, taken at week 24, from a patient treated with tofacitinib. Receptor source: a human donor with alopecia areata. Each CDR3 is given with its conserved first and last residue. Fields, in order: CDR3 length, D gene, V gene, clone size, J gene, CDR3 protein, CDR3 DNA. D genes are given only for firm matches. Size values are once, few and many counts, or a class for expanded clones, and some rows have none.

>16|-|TRBV13|once|TRBJ1-2
CASSLGRAGRWDGYTF
TGTGCCAGCAGCTTAGGGAGGGCAGGAAGGTGGGATGGCTACACCTTC
>13|-|TRBV29-1|-|TRBJ1-1
CSNHRAMNTEAFF
TGCAGCAATCACAGAGCCATGAACACTGAAGCTTTCTTT
>12|-|TRBV7-3|-|TRBJ2-3
CASSDQGDTQYF
TGTGCCAGCAGCGACCAGGGGGATACGCAGTATTTT
>15|-|TRBV11-2|-|TRBJ2-3
CASSLRGRGTDTQYF
TGTGCCAGCAGCCTCAGGGGAAGGGGCACAGATACGCAGTATTTT
>20|TRBD2|TRBV4-2|-|TRBJ2-1
CASSQVLVASGVKNHNEQFF
TGTGCCAGCAGCCAAGTTCTTGTAGCTAGCGGGGTAAAGAACCACAATGAGCAGTTCTTC
>18|TRBD2|TRBV13|-|TRBJ2-3
CASSSPTVAGGDTDTQYF
TGTGCCAGCAGTTCGCCCACGGTAGCGGGGGGGGACACAGATACGCAGTATTTT
>16|TRBD2|TRBV30|-|TRBJ2-2
CAWTPSSGWAAGELFF
TGTGCCTGGACCCCTAGTAGCGGGTGGGCTGCCGGGGAGCTGTTTTTT
>12|-|TRBV29-1|-|TRBJ1-1
CSVEGRNTEAFF
TGCAGCGTTGAGGGGCGGAACACTGAAGCTTTCTTT
>14|TRBD1|TRBV13|once|TRBJ1-5
CASSTRGANQPQHF
TGTGCCAGCAGCACCAGGGGGGCGAATCAGCCCCAGCATTTT
>14|-|TRBV27|-|TRBJ2-7
CASSEGAGSYEQYF
TGTGCCAGCTCTGAAGGGGCAGGCTCCTACGAGCAGTACTTC
>11|-|TRBV20-1|-|TRBJ1-1
CSAKVNTEAFF
TGCAGTGCTAAAGTGAACACTGAAGCTTTCTTT
>15|-|TRBV29-1|-|TRBJ2-1
CSVEARSSSYNEQFF
TGCAGCGTTGAGGCCAGGTCTAGCTCCTACAATGAGCAGTTCTTC
>13|TRBD1|TRBV11-2|-|TRBJ1-2
CASSPGQGVGYTF
TGTGCCAGCAGCCCGGGACAGGGTGTTGGCTACACCTTC
>14|TRBD2|TRBV7-2|-|TRBJ2-5
CATRSGGPGETQYF
TGTGCCACCAGGAGCGGGGGGCCGGGAGAGACCCAGTACTTC
>12|TRBD1|TRBV6-1|few|TRBJ1-5
CASSQGPQPQHF
TGTGCCAGCTCACAGGGGCCCCAGCCCCAGCATTTT
>13|-|TRBV7-8|-|TRBJ1-1
CASSFDSSAEAFF
TGTGCCAGCAGCTTCGACAGTTCGGCTGAAGCTTTCTTT
>15|TRBD1|TRBV30|-|TRBJ2-1
CAIGATGTSYNEQFF
TGTGCCATAGGGGCGACAGGGACCTCCTACAATGAGCAGTTCTTC
>15|-|TRBV30|few|TRBJ2-5
CAWSVTGGAGETQYF
TGTGCCTGGAGTGTGACCGGGGGCGCCGGGGAGACCCAGTACTTC
>12|TRBD1|TRBV29-1|few|TRBJ1-2
CSVAPWDRVCTF
TGCAGCGTTGCACCCTGGGACAGGGTGTGCACCTTC
>15|-|TRBV6-5|-|TRBJ2-2
CASSLGAPNTGELFF
TGTGCCAGCAGTCTCGGGGCCCCGAACACCGGGGAGCTGTTTTTT
>15|TRBD1|TRBV5-6|-|TRBJ1-1
CASSPGGQGYTEAFF
TGTGCCAGCAGCCCAGGGGGACAGGGGTACACTGAAGCTTTCTTT
>13|-|TRBV29-1|-|TRBJ2-1
CSVVSRLRNEQFF
TGCAGCGTTGTCAGCAGGCTAAGGAATGAGCAGTTCTTC